These 32 T cell receptor beta chains were all obtained from the same sample, sequenced in a study of blood T cell repertoires in COVID-19. TCRdb's copy holds only in-frame clones and misses some; the assay was immunoSEQ multiplex PCR. The data contain 85,000 to 120,000 clones, around 73% of them singletons. What was sequenced was peripheral blood. The receptors derive from a man aged 60 to 69 with active or convalescent COVID-19.

The V call is TRBV19, the J call TRBJ2-7; the D gene is possibly TRBD1 (6 bases). Germline V gene data show CDR1 as LNHDA and CDR2 as SQIVND (reference sequence). Trimming took 3 bases from V and 1 from J, leaving 13 bases between them. This CDR3 region has 15 residues. CDR3 coding DNA: TGTGCCAGTAGTATGATCGGGGACAAGTCCTACGAGCAGTACTTC. Residues: CASSMIGDKSYEQYF.

The chain joins TRBV4-1 to TRBJ1-6; maybe TRBD1 (5 bases). From germline, CDR1 is MGHRA and CDR2 YSYEKL. Trimming removed 4 bases from V and 7 bases from J, with 14 bases in between. This CDR3 comprises 15 residues. The CDR3 nucleotides read TGCGCCAGCAGCCCGGCTGGGGCCGTAAATTCACCCCTCCACTTT. This encodes CASSPAGAVNSPLHF.

The J gene is TRBJ1-3, the V gene TRBV5-8; D is possibly TRBD1 (5 bases). The CDR3 has 16 amino acids. Germline loops: CDR1 SGHTS, CDR2 YDEGEE. Trimming took off 4 bases at V and 4 bases at J, with 18 bases between the two ends. The CDR3 nucleotides read TGTGCCAGCAGCGCAATTCAGGTCGACAGAGGAAACACCATATATTTT. Translation: CASSAIQVDRGNTIYF.

This chain joins TRBV5-4 and TRBJ2-5; D is possibly TRBD1 (6 bases). The CDR3 has 13 amino acids. Trimming removed 3 bases from V and 4 bases from J, with 10 bases in between. Looked up from germline, CDR1 is SGHNT and CDR2 is YYREEE (reference sequence). The CDR3 bases are TGTGCCAGCAGCTCGACAGGACCAGAGACCCAGTACTTC. Protein sequence: CASSSTGPETQYF.

This clone was picked up one time. This chain links TRBV5-4 with TRBJ2-3; 9 positions agree with TRBD2. CDR3 length: 17 amino acids. Trimming removed 3 bases from V and 1 base from J; junction bases left unmatched: 9. CDR1 is SGHNT, CDR2 YYREEE, per germline (reference sequence). In DNA, the CDR3 is TGTGCCAGCAGCTCCGCCCCTAGCGGGATTGGCACAGATACGCAGTATTTT. It specifies CASSSAPSGIGTDTQYF.

The chain couples TRBV28 to TRBJ2-2, with 8 nucleotides matching TRBD1. The CDR3 length is 15 residues. Germline CDR1 reads MDHEN; CDR2 reads SYDVKM. Losses at the gene ends were 1 base for V and 6 bases for J; bases not matched to a gene: 4. The CDR3 DNA reads as TGTGCCAGCAGTTTATATTCAGGGGGCCCCGGGGAGCTGTTTTTT. It specifies CASSLYSGGPGELFF.

This sequence joins TRBV28 and TRBJ1-1; tentative D call: TRBD1 (5 bases). Germline V gene data show CDR1 as MDHEN and CDR2 as SYDVKM. Trimming took off 5 bases at V and 0 bases at J, with 10 bases between the two ends. This CDR3 is built from 14 residues. The CDR3 protein is CASSPRALNTEAFF. The CDR3, as DNA: TGTGCCAGCAGTCCCAGGGCCCTGAACACTGAAGCTTTCTTT.

The V call is TRBV11-3, the J call TRBJ2-2; TRBD1 agrees at 7 bases. J gave up 4 bases and V 2 bases, and 4 bases lay outside the gene matches. The germline CDR1 and CDR2 sequences are SGHNT and YENEEA. The CDR3 spans 15 residues. The CDR3 sequence: CASSLQGEGTGELFF. The CDR3 DNA reads as TGTGCCAGCAGCTTACAGGGGGAAGGCACCGGGGAGCTGTTTTTT.

V usage is TRBV19 and J usage is TRBJ2-1, with TRBD1 matching over 8 bases. The CDR3 consists of 15 residues. J lost 6 bases, V lost 2 bases, and 6 bases had no gene match. Per the germline V gene, CDR1 is LNHDA and CDR2 is SQIVND (reference sequence). CDR3 DNA: TGTGCCAGTAGTATAAGCGCAGGGGGCATCAATGAGCAGTTCTTC. Its protein product is CASSISAGGINEQFF.

The chain couples TRBV28 to TRBJ1-1; D uncertain. The CDR3 runs to 12 residues. V was shortened by 5 bases and J by 10 bases, with 14 bases between the two germline ends. Germline lookup yields CDR1 MDHEN and CDR2 SYDVKM. The DNA for the CDR3 is TGTGCCAGCAGTACCGCGGGAGGGAGAGCTTTCTTT. Its protein is CASSTAGGRAFF.

This chain joins TRBV7-7 and TRBJ1-3, with D maybe TRBD1 (5 bases). CDR1 and CDR2 (germline): SSHAT, FNYEAQ (reference sequence). Trimming shortened V by 1 base and J by 4 bases, and 5 bases separated the two germline ends. The CDR3 is 13 residues long. DNA of the CDR3: TGTGCCAGCAGCTTAGGACAGGGAAACACCATATATTTT. Translating gives CASSLGQGNTIYF.

The genes are TRBV6-5 and TRBJ1-4; D unresolved. CDR3 length: 13 amino acids. Germline-derived CDR1 and CDR2 are MNHEY and SVGAGI. The V and J ends lost 6 bases and 8 bases respectively, with 13 bases between them. The CDR3 sequence: CASRKLLTEKLFF. CDR3 in DNA: TGTGCCAGCAGGAAGCTGCTTACGGAAAAACTGTTTTTT.

The CDR3 loop is CASSIDSGQNTEAFF. The DNA for the CDR3 is TGTGCCAGTAGTATAGATTCAGGACAGAACACTGAAGCTTTCTTT. The V call is TRBV19, the J call TRBJ1-1, with D possibly TRBD1 on 5 matching bases. This CDR3 comprises 15 residues. Germline V gene lookup returns CDR1 LNHDA and CDR2 SQIVND (reference sequence). V shed 0 bases and J shed 1 base, with 9 bases lying between them.

Notes on this clone: Given the absence of the conserved phenylalanine or tryptophan at the CDR3 end, a read error is likely. Because the CDR3's place on the DNA is in doubt, the DNA is left out and the CDR3 is given as listed by TCRdb. This chain uses TRBV5-4 with TRBJ1-4. CDR1 and CDR2 (germline): SGHNT, YYREEE (reference sequence). Including both end residues, the CDR3 is 8 amino acids long. The CDR3 here is CASSLTSG.

The chain carries TRBV11-2 and TRBJ2-5, with 10 nucleotides matching TRBD2. This CDR3 contains 16 residues. The germline gives CDR1 SGHAT, CDR2 FQNNGV. V dropped 5 bases and J dropped 4; count of bases not matched to a gene: 10. CDR3 protein: CASSASSGSGGETQYF. The CDR3 region has the DNA TGTGCCAGCAGCGCATCTAGCGGGAGTGGCGGAGAGACCCAGTACTTC.

The chain couples TRBV28 to TRBJ1-2; D perhaps matches TRBD1 (6 bases). CDR3 size: 12 residues. The germline gives CDR1 MDHEN, CDR2 SYDVKM. Trimming left V 5 bases short and J 8 bases short, with 12 bases between. The CDR3: CASSIRRGGYTF. The CDR3 bases are TGTGCCAGCAGTATTCGCAGGGGAGGCTACACCTTC.

This clone appeared once. The chain links TRBV4-3 to TRBJ2-5, with 7 bases fitting TRBD2. Germline trimming cut 2 bases from V and 1 base from J; bases unmatched to any gene: 4. Germline CDR1 LGHNA, CDR2 YSLEER. This CDR3 contains 15 residues. The DNA of the CDR3 is TGCGCCAGCAGCCAAACTAGCGCTTCCCAAGAGACCCAGTACTTC. This codes for CASSQTSASQETQYF.

The CDR3 loop is CASSVRGEQFF. Here the CDR3 DNA reads TGTGCCAGCAGCGTACGCGGTGAGCAGTTCTTC. The chain couples TRBV7-2 to TRBJ2-1, with D uncertain. The length of the CDR3 is 11 residues. Looked up from germline, CDR1 is SGHTA and CDR2 is FQGNSA. Trimming shortened V by 5 bases and J by 9 bases, and 8 bases separated the two germline ends.

This chain connects TRBV6-2 or TRBV6-3 to TRBJ2-6; 7 bases are shared with TRBD1. V trimming: 0 bases; J trimming: 1 base; junction bases outside the gene matches: 9. Germline CDR1 and CDR2: MNHEY and SVGEGT. This CDR3 contains 19 residues. The CDR3 nucleotides read TGTGCCAGCAGTTACTCGACAGGGTCCCTCTATTCTGGGGCCAACGTCCTGACTTTC. Its translation: CASSYSTGSLYSGANVLTF.

Comments on this clone: Distinct nucleotide sequences in the sample also encode this CDR3. The chain couples TRBV24-1 to TRBJ1-2; 8 bases are shared with TRBD1. The V and J ends lost 5 bases and 4 bases, in that order; junction bases with no gene match: 5. The CDR3 extends over 14 amino acids. CDR1 and CDR2 (germline): KGHDR, SFDVKD. The CDR3 DNA sequence: TGTGCCACCAGTGCTCGACAGGGGAGCTATGGCTACACCTTC. Translation gives CATSARQGSYGYTF.

The chain's CDR3 is CASRKTGAAEAFF. The CDR3, as DNA: TGTGCCAGCAGGAAGACAGGGGCAGCGGAAGCTTTCTTT. This rearrangement joins TRBV6-5 to TRBJ1-1, with TRBD1 matching 8 bases. After removal of 6 bases from V and 8 bases from J, the junction contained 8 bases not matched to a gene. CDR1 MNHEY and CDR2 SVGAGI come from the germline V gene. CDR3 length equals 13 residues.

The chain has TRBV5-1 and TRBJ1-2; D remains ambiguous. Trimming removed 1 base at V and 3 bases at J, with 10 bases between. Looked up from germline, CDR1 is SGHRS and CDR2 is YFSETQ. This CDR3 comprises 14 residues. In nucleotides, the CDR3 is TGCGCCAGCAGCTTGCTGGGCGGGGACTATGGCTACACCTTC. Protein: CASSLLGGDYGYTF.

This clone was seen only a few times. J is TRBJ2-3 and V is TRBV6-6; 10 bases agree with TRBD2. CDR1 and CDR2 from the germline V gene are MNHNY and SVGAGI (reference sequence). The CDR3 totals 15 residues. Losses at the gene ends were 6 bases for V and 1 base for J; bases not matched to a gene: 4. CDR3 residues: CASRRTSGRTDTQYF. The DNA of the CDR3 is TGTGCCAGCAGGAGGACTAGCGGCCGCACAGATACGCAGTATTTT.

This rearrangement joins TRBV5-1 to TRBJ2-7, with 12 bases fitting TRBD2. The CDR3 contains 14 residues. Germline CDR1 SGHRS, CDR2 YFSETQ. The J segment lost 6 bases and the V segment lost 4 bases, leaving 5 bases of the junction unmatched. The CDR3 sequence is CASSRLAGVGEQYF. The DNA for the CDR3 is TGCGCCAGCAGCCGACTAGCGGGAGTAGGCGAGCAGTACTTC.

The CDR3 loop is CATSEGGPEAFF. Here the CDR3 DNA reads TGTGCCACCAGTGAAGGGGGCCCTGAAGCTTTCTTT. This chain connects TRBV24-1 to TRBJ1-1, with TRBD1 matching over 7 bases. CDR3 length: 12 amino acids. The V gene end was trimmed by 4 bases and the J gene end by 6 bases; junction bases not matched to a gene: 1. Per the germline V gene, CDR1 is KGHDR and CDR2 is SFDVKD.

The chain has TRBV19 and TRBJ2-3; TRBD2 is a possible D gene (5 bases). Trimming left V 5 bases short and J 5 bases short, with 14 bases between. Germline V gene sequence: CDR1 LNHDA, CDR2 SQIVND (reference sequence). The length of the CDR3 is 14 residues. CDR3 in DNA: TGTGCCAGTAGTCTCCGGGCCGGAGGAGATACGCAGTATTTT. Its translation is CASSLRAGGDTQYF.

The V call is TRBV1, the J call TRBJ2-7; no DNA check was done on the table's D call, TRBD2. TRBV1 has pseudogene status. This CDR3 has 12 residues. For the CDR3, the DNA is TGCACCAGCAGCCCACCCCTAGGAGAGCAGTACTTC. This encodes CTSSPPLGEQYF.

This chain links TRBV5-4 with TRBJ2-1; a possible D gene is TRBD1 (6 bases). The CDR3 extends over 16 amino acids. The germline V gene encodes CDR1 SGHNT and CDR2 YYREEE (reference sequence). With 4 bases removed from V and 3 bases from J, the gap between germline ends came to 17 bases. CDR3 DNA: TGTGCCAGCAGCCGATGGACAGAAGCGTTCTACAATGAGCAGTTCTTC. Its protein is CASSRWTEAFYNEQFF.

The gene calls are TRBV27 and TRBJ1-1, with 8 bases identical to TRBD1. The CDR3 totals 14 residues. J lost 2 bases, V lost 3 bases, and 2 bases had no gene match. The germline gives CDR1 MNHEY, CDR2 SMNVEV (reference sequence). CDR3 amino acids: CASSFGQGNTEAFF. The CDR3 DNA follows: TGTGCCAGCAGTTTCGGACAGGGAAACACTGAAGCTTTCTTT.

V and J are TRBV6-5 and TRBJ1-2; D is unresolved. The V gene lost 4 bases and the J gene lost 8 bases, with 11 bases spanning the gap. This CDR3 is built from 12 residues. CDR1 is MNHEY, CDR2 SVGAGI, per germline. This chain's CDR3 is CASSSPTGGYTF. CDR3 bases: TGTGCCAGCAGTTCTCCGACGGGGGGCTACACCTTC.

The rearrangement links TRBV3-1 (or the pseudogene TRBV3-2) to TRBJ1-5; D is perhaps TRBD1 (6 bases). Trimming left V 1 base short and J 3 bases short, with 7 bases between. Germline V gene data show CDR1 as LGHDT and CDR2 as YNNKEL (reference sequence). The CDR3 covers 14 residues. The CDR3 spells CASSQGTDNQPQHF. CDR3 in DNA: TGTGCCAGCAGCCAAGGGACAGACAATCAGCCCCAGCATTTT.

This chain uses TRBV20-1 with TRBJ2-2; D is uncertain. V was cut by 2 bases and J by 7 bases, with 5 bases left in between. CDR3 length: 11 amino acids. Germline CDR1 DFQATT, CDR2 SNEGSKA (reference sequence). The DNA for the CDR3 is TGCAGTGCTAGATTCGGCGGGGAGCTGTTTTTT. It encodes CSARFGGELFF.